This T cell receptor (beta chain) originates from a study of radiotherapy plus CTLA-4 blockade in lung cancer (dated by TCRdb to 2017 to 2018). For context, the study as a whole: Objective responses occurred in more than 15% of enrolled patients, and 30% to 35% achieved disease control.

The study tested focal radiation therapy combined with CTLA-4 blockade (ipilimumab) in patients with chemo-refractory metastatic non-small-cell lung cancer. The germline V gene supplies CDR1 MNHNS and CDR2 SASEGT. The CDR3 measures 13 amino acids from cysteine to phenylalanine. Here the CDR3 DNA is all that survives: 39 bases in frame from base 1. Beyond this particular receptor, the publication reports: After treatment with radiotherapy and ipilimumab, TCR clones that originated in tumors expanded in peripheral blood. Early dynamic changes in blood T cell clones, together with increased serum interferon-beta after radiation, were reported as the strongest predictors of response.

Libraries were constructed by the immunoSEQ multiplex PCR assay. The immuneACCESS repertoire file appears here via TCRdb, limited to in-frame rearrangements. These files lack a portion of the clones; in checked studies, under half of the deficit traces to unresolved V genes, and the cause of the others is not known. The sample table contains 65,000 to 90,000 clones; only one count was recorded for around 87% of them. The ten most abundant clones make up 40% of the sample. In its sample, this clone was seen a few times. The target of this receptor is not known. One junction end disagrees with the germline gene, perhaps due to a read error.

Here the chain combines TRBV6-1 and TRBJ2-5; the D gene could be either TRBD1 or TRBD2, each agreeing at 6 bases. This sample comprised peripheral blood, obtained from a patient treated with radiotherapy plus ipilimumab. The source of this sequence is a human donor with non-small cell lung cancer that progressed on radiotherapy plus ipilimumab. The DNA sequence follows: TGTGCCATCAGTGAACAGGGACTCGAGACCCAGTACTTC. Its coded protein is CAISEQGLETQYF.